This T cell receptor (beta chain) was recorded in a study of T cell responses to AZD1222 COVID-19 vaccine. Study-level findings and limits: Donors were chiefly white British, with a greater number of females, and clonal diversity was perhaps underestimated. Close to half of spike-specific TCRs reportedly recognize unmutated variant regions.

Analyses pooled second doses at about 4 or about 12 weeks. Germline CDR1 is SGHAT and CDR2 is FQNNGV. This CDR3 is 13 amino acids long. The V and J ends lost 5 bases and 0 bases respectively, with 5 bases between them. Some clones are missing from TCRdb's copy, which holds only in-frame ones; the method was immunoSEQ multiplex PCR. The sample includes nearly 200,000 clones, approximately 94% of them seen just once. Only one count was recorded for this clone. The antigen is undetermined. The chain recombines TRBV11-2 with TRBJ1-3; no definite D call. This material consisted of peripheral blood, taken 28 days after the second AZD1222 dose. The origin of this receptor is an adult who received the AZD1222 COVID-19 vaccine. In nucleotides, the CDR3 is TGTGCCAGCAGCCGAGCCTCTGGAAACACCATATATTTT. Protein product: CASSRASGNTIYF.